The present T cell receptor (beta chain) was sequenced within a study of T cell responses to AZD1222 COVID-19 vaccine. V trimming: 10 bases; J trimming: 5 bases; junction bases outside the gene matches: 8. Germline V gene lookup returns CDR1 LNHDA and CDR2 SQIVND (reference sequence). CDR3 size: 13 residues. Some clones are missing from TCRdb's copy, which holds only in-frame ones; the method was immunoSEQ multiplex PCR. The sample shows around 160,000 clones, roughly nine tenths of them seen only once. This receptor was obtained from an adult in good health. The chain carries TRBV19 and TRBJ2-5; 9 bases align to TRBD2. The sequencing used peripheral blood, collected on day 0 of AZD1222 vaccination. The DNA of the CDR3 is TGTGCCATAGGAAGCGGGAGGAGTGAGACCCAGTACTTC. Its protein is CAIGSGRSETQYF.